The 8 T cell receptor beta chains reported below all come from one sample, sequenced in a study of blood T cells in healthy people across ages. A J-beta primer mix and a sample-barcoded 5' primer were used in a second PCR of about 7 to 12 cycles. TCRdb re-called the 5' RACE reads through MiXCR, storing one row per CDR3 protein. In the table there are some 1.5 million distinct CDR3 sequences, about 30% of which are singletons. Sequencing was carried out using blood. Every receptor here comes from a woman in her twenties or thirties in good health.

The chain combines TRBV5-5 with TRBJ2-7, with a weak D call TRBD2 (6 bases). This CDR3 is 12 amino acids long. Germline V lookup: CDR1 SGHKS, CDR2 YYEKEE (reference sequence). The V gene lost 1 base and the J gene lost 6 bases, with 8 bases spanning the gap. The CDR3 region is CASSLQEGEQYF. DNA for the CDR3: TGTGCCAGCAGCTTGCAGGAGGGCGAGCAGTACTTC.

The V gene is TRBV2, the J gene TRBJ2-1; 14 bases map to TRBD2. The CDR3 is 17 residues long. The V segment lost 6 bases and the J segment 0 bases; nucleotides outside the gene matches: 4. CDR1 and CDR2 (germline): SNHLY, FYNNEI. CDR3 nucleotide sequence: TGTGCCAGCAGAGGGACTAGCGGGGGATTCTCCTACAATGAGCAGTTCTTC. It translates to CASRGTSGGFSYNEQFF.

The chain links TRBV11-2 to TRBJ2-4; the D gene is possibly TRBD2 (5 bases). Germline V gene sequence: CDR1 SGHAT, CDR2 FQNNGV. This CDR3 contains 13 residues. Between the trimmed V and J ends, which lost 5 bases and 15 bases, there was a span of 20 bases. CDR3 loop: CASSQNSPLGGYF. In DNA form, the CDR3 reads TGTGCCAGCAGCCAGAACAGCCCACTCGGAGGGTACTTC.

CDR3 sequence: CASSKPGAGNTIYF. CDR3 nucleotide sequence: TGTGCCAGCAGCAAACCGGGAGCGGGAAACACCATATATTTT. The chain has TRBV7-9 and TRBJ1-3, with D unresolved. The length of the CDR3 is 14 residues. Deletions cut 5 bases from V and 4 bases from J, with 12 bases between. The germline V gene encodes CDR1 SEHNR and CDR2 FQNEAQ (reference sequence).

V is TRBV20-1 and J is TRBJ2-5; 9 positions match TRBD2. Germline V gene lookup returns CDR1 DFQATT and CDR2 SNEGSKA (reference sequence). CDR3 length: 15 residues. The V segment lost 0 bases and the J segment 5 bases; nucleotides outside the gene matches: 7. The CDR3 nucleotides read TGCAGTGCTAGAGATCGGGGACTAGCTGTGGAGACCCAGTACTTC. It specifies CSARDRGLAVETQYF.

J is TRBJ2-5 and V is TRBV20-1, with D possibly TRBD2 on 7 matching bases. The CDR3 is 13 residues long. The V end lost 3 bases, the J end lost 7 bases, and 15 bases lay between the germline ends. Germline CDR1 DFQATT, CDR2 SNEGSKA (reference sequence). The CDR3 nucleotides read TGCAGTGCTAGCTTCGAGGGGGGGGGGACCCAGTACTTC. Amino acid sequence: CSASFEGGGTQYF.

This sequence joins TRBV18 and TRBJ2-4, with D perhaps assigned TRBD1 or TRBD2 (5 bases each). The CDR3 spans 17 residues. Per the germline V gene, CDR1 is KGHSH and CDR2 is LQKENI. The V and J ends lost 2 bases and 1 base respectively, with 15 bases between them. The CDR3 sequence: CASSPYQEGLAKNIQYF. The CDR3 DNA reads TGTGCCAGCTCACCATATCAAGAGGGGTTGGCCAAAAACATTCAGTACTTC.

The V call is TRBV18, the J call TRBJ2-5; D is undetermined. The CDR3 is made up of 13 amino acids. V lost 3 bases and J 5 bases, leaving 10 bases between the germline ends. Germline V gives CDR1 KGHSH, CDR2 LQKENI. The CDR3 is CASSPEERETQYF. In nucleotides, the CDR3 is TGTGCCAGCTCACCCGAGGAGCGCGAGACCCAGTACTTC.